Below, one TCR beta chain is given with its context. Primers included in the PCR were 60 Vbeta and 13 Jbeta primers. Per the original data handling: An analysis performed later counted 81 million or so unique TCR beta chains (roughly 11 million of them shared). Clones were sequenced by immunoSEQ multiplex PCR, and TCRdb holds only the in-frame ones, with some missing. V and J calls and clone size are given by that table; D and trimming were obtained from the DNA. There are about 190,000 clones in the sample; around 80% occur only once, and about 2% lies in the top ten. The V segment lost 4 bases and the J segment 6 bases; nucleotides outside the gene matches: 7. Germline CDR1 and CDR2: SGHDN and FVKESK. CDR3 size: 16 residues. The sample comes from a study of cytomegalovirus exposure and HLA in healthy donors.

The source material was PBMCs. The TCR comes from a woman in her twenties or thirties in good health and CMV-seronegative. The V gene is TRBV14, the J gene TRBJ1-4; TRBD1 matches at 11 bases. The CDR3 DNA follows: TGTGCCAGCAGCCGTCACCCGGGACAGGGGGATGAAAAACTGTTTTTT. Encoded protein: CASSRHPGQGDEKLFF.